Following are 14 T cell receptor beta chains from one sample sequenced in a study of T cell changes during pregnancy in multiple sclerosis. The protocol was immunoSEQ multiplex PCR, while the TCRdb copy is restricted to in-frame clones and leaves out a portion. The data contain approximately 64,000 clones, about 90% of them singletons. Sequences were derived from peripheral blood, sampled in the second trimester of pregnancy. These receptors were taken from a female donor in good health, enrolled as a control in a pregnancy study.

This sequence joins TRBV2 and TRBJ1-1; D possibly corresponds to TRBD1 (5 bases). CDR1 and CDR2 (germline): SNHLY, FYNNEI. The V gene lost 2 bases and the J gene lost 0 bases, with 16 bases spanning the gap. The length of the CDR3 is 17 residues. The CDR3 protein is CASSEMNYRTLNTEAFF. The CDR3 coding sequence is TGTGCCAGCAGTGAAATGAATTACAGGACCCTGAACACTGAAGCTTTCTTT.

J is TRBJ2-1 and V is TRBV6-6, with 8 bases fitting TRBD2. Per the germline V gene, CDR1 is MNHNY and CDR2 is SVGAGI (reference sequence). This CDR3 is 13 amino acids long. V shed 5 bases and J 8 bases; nucleotides not matched to a gene: 5. This CDR3 is CASSGLALDEQFF. The CDR3, as DNA: TGTGCCAGCAGTGGACTAGCTTTGGATGAGCAGTTCTTC.

The J gene is TRBJ2-1, the V gene TRBV4-1; tentatively, D is TRBD2 (6 bases). Trimming shortened V by 3 bases and J by 5 bases, and 20 bases separated the two germline ends. Germline assignment: CDR1 MGHRA and CDR2 YSYEKL. The CDR3 spans 17 residues. The CDR3 region has the DNA TGCGCCAGCAGCCATGGTCGGTATGGGAGGATAGACAATGAGCAGTTCTTC. Its protein is CASSHGRYGRIDNEQFF.

This clone was picked up one time. The chain recombines TRBV7-9 with TRBJ2-7, with a tentative D call TRBD1 (5 bases). This CDR3 is 12 amino acids long. Per the germline V gene, CDR1 is SEHNR and CDR2 is FQNEAQ (reference sequence). V was cut by 6 bases and J by 5 bases, with 11 bases left in between. CDR3 region: CASSHQGNEQYF. CDR3 DNA sequence: TGTGCCAGCAGTCACCAGGGAAACGAGCAGTACTTC.

V usage is TRBV5-6 and J usage is TRBJ2-7; D is possibly TRBD1 (6 bases). Germline V gene lookup returns CDR1 SGHDT and CDR2 YYEEEE. With 0 bases removed from V and 4 bases from J, the gap between germline ends came to 11 bases. CDR3 length: 14 residues. CDR3 DNA: TGTGCCAGCAGCTTGGGACAGGCCCTATACGAGCAGTACTTC. Translated: CASSLGQALYEQYF. Full variable domain (remainder filled in from reference TRBV5-6 and TRBJ2-7): DAGVTQSPTHLIKTRGQQVTLRCSPKSGHDTVSWYQQALGQGPQFIFQYYEEEERQRGNFPDRFSGHQFPNYSSELNVNALLLGDSALYLCASSLGQALYEQYFGPGTRLTVT.

In its sample, this clone was seen once. The V and J genes are TRBV2 and TRBJ2-5; D gene ambiguous. V shed 3 bases and J shed 4 bases, with 9 bases lying between them. CDR1 and CDR2 (germline): SNHLY, FYNNEI. The CDR3 sequence is 13 residues long. DNA of the CDR3: TGTGCCAGCAGTGATTCTGAGTTAGAGACCCAGTACTTC. The encoded protein is CASSDSELETQYF.

This clone was counted a single time. V is TRBV27 and J is TRBJ1-5; 9 nucleotides line up with TRBD1. The CDR3 is 15 residues long. The germline V gene encodes CDR1 MNHEY and CDR2 SMNVEV (reference sequence). V was clipped by 2 bases and J by 5 bases; unmatched bases: 4. The CDR3 nucleotides are TGTGCCAGCAGTTTAGCGGGACAGGGTGATCAGCCCCAGCATTTT. Protein product: CASSLAGQGDQPQHF.

The chain carries TRBV13 and TRBJ2-3; 7 bases fit TRBD2. CDR1 and CDR2 (germline): PRHDT, FYEKMQ (reference sequence). V gave up 5 bases and J gave up 0 bases; unmatched junction bases: 5. This CDR3 has 15 residues. The DNA for the CDR3 is TGTGCCAGCAGCGCGTTGCGGGGGAGCACAGATACGCAGTATTTT. It is translated as CASSALRGSTDTQYF. Full variable domain (outside the CDR3, taken from reference TRBV13 and TRBJ2-3): AAGVIQSPRHLIKEKRETATLKCYPIPRHDTVYWYQQGPGQDPQFLISFYEKMQSDKGSIPDRFSAQQFSDYHSELNMSSLELGDSALYFCASSALRGSTDTQYFGPGTRLTVL.

In DNA, the CDR3 is TGTGCTAGTGGTTTGGGAGTACTAGCGGGCGCCTACAATGAGCAGTTCTTC. Its protein is CASGLGVLAGAYNEQFF. V is TRBV12-5 and J is TRBJ2-1; 9 bases agree with TRBD2. From germline, CDR1 is LGHNT and CDR2 FRNRAP. This CDR3 has 17 residues. Unmatched junction bases numbered 6, after V lost 1 base and J lost 2 bases. Looking up the rest from reference TRBV12-5 and TRBJ2-1 gives the full variable domain: DARVTQTPRHKVTEMGQEVTMRCQPILGHNTVFWYRQTMMQGLELLAYFRNRAPLDDSGMPKDRFSAEMPDATLATLKIQPSEPRDSAVYFCASGLGVLAGAYNEQFFGPGTRLTVL.

The chain carries TRBV19 and TRBJ2-7; 8 bases agree with TRBD2. V gave up 6 bases and J gave up 6 bases; unmatched junction bases: 10. CDR3 length: 14 residues. CDR1 and CDR2 (germline): LNHDA, SQIVND (reference sequence). The CDR3 sequence: CASRITGGPGEQYF. Written as DNA, the CDR3 is TGTGCCAGTAGGATAACGGGGGGGCCAGGCGAGCAGTACTTC.

The chain has TRBV5-1 and TRBJ2-1; 9 bases are a match to TRBD2. The CDR3 is made up of 15 amino acids. The V gene's germline CDR1 is SGHRS and CDR2 YFSETQ. J gave up 5 bases and V 0 bases, and 3 bases lay outside the gene matches. The CDR3 region is CASSLGLAVNNEQFF. For the CDR3, the DNA is TGCGCCAGCAGCTTGGGACTAGCGGTAAACAATGAGCAGTTCTTC.

The rearrangement joins TRBV2 to TRBJ1-5, with 7 bases that match TRBD1. Losses at the gene ends were 5 bases for V and 4 bases for J; bases not matched to a gene: 8. The CDR3 extends over 15 amino acids. Germline CDR1 is SNHLY and CDR2 is FYNNEI. CDR3 DNA sequence: TGTGCCAGCAGTCGTTCCGGGACAGAAAATCAGCCCCAGCATTTT. As protein: CASSRSGTENQPQHF.

The chain couples TRBV7-2 to TRBJ2-3; D possibly corresponds to TRBD2 (6 bases). V lost 5 bases and J lost 0, with 9 bases in between. The CDR3 has 14 amino acids. In germline, CDR1 is SGHTA, CDR2 FQGNSA. CDR3 DNA sequence: TGTGCCAGCAGCCAGGGACTTAGCACAGATACGCAGTATTTT. It specifies CASSQGLSTDTQYF.

This sequence joins TRBV6-4 and TRBJ1-1, with D unclear. The CDR3 contains 13 residues. The V and J ends lost 10 bases and 0 bases respectively, with 12 bases between them. Per germline, CDR1 MRHNA and CDR2 SNTAGT. The CDR3 nucleotides read TGTGCCACGAGAGACGGGATGAACACTGAAGCTTTCTTT. Its protein is CATRDGMNTEAFF.